This TCR beta chain was captured in a study of T cells in Graves' hyperthyroidism and ophthalmopathy. Whole-study findings and limits: Ophthalmopathy and stable hyperthyroidism were separated by a 13 V-J model.

Worth noting for this clonotype: Its antigen is as yet unknown.

Amplified regions were TCR beta CDR3 sequences from RNA transcripts. Carried out on the TCR CDR3, a first-round RT-PCR used the HTBI primer set. TCRdb used MiXCR to reprocess the multiplex PCR reads, holding one entry per CDR3 protein. Here the sample spans around 700,000 distinct CDR3 sequences, approximately 19% being singletons. Initially, at the first diagnosis of hyperthyroidism and before any ophthalmopathy symptoms, blood was sampled. The clonotype was recovered from a woman between 50 and 59 years old with Graves' hyperthyroidism that later progressed to Graves' ophthalmopathy. The sample was blood.

As DNA, the CDR3 is TGTGCCAGCAGCCAAGACCTAGCGGCCCCCACAGATACGCAGTATTTT. Its protein is CASSQDLAAPTDTQYF. The rearrangement joins TRBV14 to TRBJ2-3, with 7 bases fitting TRBD2. Germline-derived CDR1 and CDR2 are SGHDN and FVKESK. The CDR3 sequence is 16 residues long. Trimming cost V 0 bases and J 2 bases; bases outside gene matches: 5.